These 17 T cell receptor beta chains were all obtained from the same sample, sequenced in a study of blood T cells in healthy people across ages (dated by TCRdb to 2013 to 2016). The library came from 5' RACE. Sequencing relied on an Illumina HiSeq 2500. A second about 7 to 12 cycle PCR used a sample-barcoded 5' primer and a J-beta primer mix. TCRdb reanalyzed the raw reads on its own, using fastp at Q25 for trimming and MiXCR for clone calling, and kept in-frame beta chains. Every entry covers one CDR3 protein and lists the most common genes and DNA from its rows. The sample table records roughly 1 million distinct CDR3 sequences; around 27% of these occur just once. Approximately 0.79% of the sample goes to the ten largest clones. In addition, the sample was reused for a study of T cells of mothers and their children.

Material for sequencing was blood. These receptors were collected from a girl under 10 years old in good health.

This clonotype was seen a handful of times. The chain has TRBV4-1 and TRBJ2-4; TRBD1 agrees at 8 bases. Germline lookup yields CDR1 MGHRA and CDR2 YSYEKL. V was clipped by 4 bases and J by 0 bases; unmatched bases: 11. This CDR3 comprises 18 residues. The DNA of the CDR3 is TGCGCCAGCAGCCGTCCGGGACAGGCTCCTCTAGCCAAAAACATTCAGTACTTC. Translation: CASSRPGQAPLAKNIQYF.

The genes are TRBV29-1 and TRBJ1-2; D remains ambiguous. Trimming stripped 6 bases from V and 6 bases from J, with 17 bases between. Per the germline V gene, CDR1 is SQVTM and CDR2 is ANQGSEA. The CDR3 runs to 13 residues. The CDR3 DNA follows: TGCAGCGTCCTGGCGGGGATCATAGATGGCTACACCTTC. It is translated as CSVLAGIIDGYTF.

The chain carries TRBV20-1 and TRBJ2-2, with 12 positions matching TRBD2. The CDR3 runs 14 residues. J lost 10 bases, V lost 3 bases, and 6 bases had no gene match. Germline CDR1 reads DFQATT; CDR2 reads SNEGSKA (reference sequence). The CDR3 reads CSARRLAGVEELFF. CDR3 bases: TGCAGTGCTAGGAGACTAGCGGGGGTTGAGGAGCTGTTTTTT.

The chain is built from TRBV11-2 and TRBJ2-3; 8 nucleotides agree with TRBD2. The germline gives CDR1 SGHAT, CDR2 FQNNGV. J lost 0 bases, V lost 4 bases, and 15 bases had no gene match. CDR3 length: 19 amino acids. CDR3 sequence: CASSSRFRGGRVSTDTQYF. CDR3 bases: TGTGCCAGCAGCTCCCGCTTTCGGGGGGGGCGAGTTAGCACAGATACGCAGTATTTT.

The gene calls are TRBV7-9 and TRBJ1-4; possible D gene TRBD1, 6 bases. Trimming stripped 5 bases from V and 8 bases from J, with 12 bases between. This CDR3 comprises 13 residues. Germline V gene data show CDR1 as SEHNR and CDR2 as FQNEAQ (reference sequence). CDR3 residues: CASSDQGQEKLFF. The CDR3 DNA reads as TGTGCCAGCAGCGATCAGGGGCAGGAAAAACTGTTTTTT.

This chain joins TRBV5-1 and TRBJ2-5, with D maybe TRBD1 (6 bases). V was shortened by 1 base and J by 2 bases, with 12 bases between the two germline ends. Germline loops: CDR1 SGHRS, CDR2 YFSETQ. This CDR3 region has 15 residues. In DNA form, the CDR3 reads TGCGCCAGCAGCTTGAGTTCAGGGGAACAAGAGACCCAGTACTTC. Protein product: CASSLSSGEQETQYF. Full variable domain (missing parts from reference TRBV5-1 and TRBJ2-5): KAGVTQTPRYLIKTRGQQVTLSCSPISGHRSVSWYQQTPGQGLQFLFEYFSETQRNKGNFPGRFSGRQFSNSRSEMNVSTLELGDSALYLCASSLSSGEQETQYFGPGTRLLVL.

This clonotype was picked up a small number of times. The chain is built from TRBV29-1 and TRBJ1-1; TRBD1 aligns across 8 bases. Germline CDR1 SQVTM, CDR2 ANQGSEA. V shed 3 bases, J shed 2 bases, and the junction held 11 bases outside the gene matches. This CDR3 is 16 amino acids long. CDR3 nucleotide sequence: TGCAGCGTTGACGGGACAGGCGGTTTGTCTAACACTGAAGCTTTCTTT. Translated: CSVDGTGGLSNTEAFF.

This clonotype has more than one count but fewer than ten. The V call is TRBV20-1, the J call TRBJ2-7; the D is unclear. The closer fit of TRBJ2-1 to the DNA end suggests the J call may be wrong. There are 10 residues in the CDR3. Per germline, CDR1 DFQATT and CDR2 SNEGSKA (reference sequence). CDR3 sequence (DNA): TGCAGTGCTAGAGAAAATATTCAGTTCTTC. As protein: CSARENIQFF.

V gene TRBV5-6 combines with J gene TRBJ1-2; the match to TRBD1 covers 7 bases. Germline CDR1 is SGHDT and CDR2 is YYEEEE. Trimming removed 2 bases from V and 8 bases from J; junction bases left unmatched: 15. CDR3 length: 16 residues. The CDR3 DNA follows: TGTGCCAGCAGCTTTCTCGACAGGGCGGATCGTTACGGCTACACCTTC. It encodes CASSFLDRADRYGYTF.

The chain carries TRBV6-6 and TRBJ2-5; a possible D gene is TRBD2 (6 bases). This CDR3 has 14 residues. CDR1 MNHNY and CDR2 SVGAGI come from the germline V gene (reference sequence). The V and J ends lost 5 bases and 5 bases respectively, with 15 bases between them. CDR3 protein: CASSRRWEDETQYF. In DNA, the CDR3 is TGTGCCAGCAGTCGCCGGTGGGAGGATGAGACCCAGTACTTC.

The sample holds a few counts of this clonotype. The chain links TRBV7-8 to TRBJ2-1; weak D call: TRBD1 (6 bases). The CDR3 has 14 amino acids. Germline V gene lookup returns CDR1 SGHVS and CDR2 FQNEAQ. Trimming pared 3 bases from V and 6 bases from J, leaving 12 bases between. CDR3 DNA sequence: TGTGCCAGCAGCTTGTGGGGACAATCCAATGAGCAGTTCTTC. Encoded protein: CASSLWGQSNEQFF.

Regarding this clonotype: Mismatch with germline at one junction end may stem from a read error. V and J are TRBV4-2 and TRBJ1-4, with D unresolved. The CDR3 has 18 residues. The germline gives CDR1 LGHNA, CDR2 YNFKEQ. For the CDR3, the DNA is TGTGCCAGCAGCCAAGATAGAGGAGTATCTGCAACTAATGAAAAGCTGTTTTTT. It encodes CASSQDRGVSATNEKLFF.

This clonotype has only a few counts. The rearrangement uses TRBV5-1 and TRBJ2-5; D is uncertain. CDR3 length: 14 residues. Germline V gives CDR1 SGHRS, CDR2 YFSETQ. V was cut by 0 bases and J by 4 bases, with 10 bases left in between. The CDR3 is CASSLVAPPETQYF. DNA for the CDR3: TGCGCCAGCAGCTTGGTGGCCCCTCCAGAGACCCAGTACTTC.

This rearrangement joins TRBV6-5 to TRBJ2-1, with TRBD2 matching 9 bases. The CDR3 runs 15 residues. The V gene end was trimmed by 4 bases and the J gene end by 7 bases; junction bases not matched to a gene: 8. Germline CDR1 reads MNHEY; CDR2 reads SVGAGI. The DNA for the CDR3 is TGTGCCAGCAGTTGGCTTAGCGGGAGCTTGAATGAGCAGTTCTTC. As protein: CASSWLSGSLNEQFF.

The rearrangement uses TRBV7-2 and TRBJ1-2, with no clear D. V gave up 5 bases and J gave up 4 bases, with 20 bases separating them. Looked up from germline, CDR1 is SGHTA and CDR2 is FQGNSA. The CDR3 runs 16 residues. The CDR3 reads CASSHGPTFLGYGYTF. The CDR3 DNA is TGTGCCAGCAGCCACGGTCCGACCTTCTTAGGCTATGGCTACACCTTC.

V gene TRBV9 combines with J gene TRBJ1-1, with TRBD1 as a possible D gene (5 bases). The V gene lost 6 bases and the J gene lost 0 bases, with 12 bases spanning the gap. This CDR3 region has 14 residues. CDR1 is SGDLS and CDR2 is YYNGEE in the germline V gene. The CDR3 coding sequence is TGTGCCAGCAACAAACTGACAGTGAACACTGAAGCTTTCTTT. Its translation is CASNKLTVNTEAFF.

This clonotype was observed a few times. A much larger clone differs from this one at a single base, so this may be a read error. This sequence joins TRBV3-1 and TRBJ1-4; maybe TRBD1 (5 bases). Germline CDR1 reads LGHDT; CDR2 reads YNNKEL (reference sequence). The CDR3 spans 18 residues. CDR3 coding DNA: TGTGCCAGCAGCCCAACCGGATTGGGACTGGGGACTAATGGAAAACTGTTTTTT. Its protein product is CASSPTGLGLGTNGKLFF.